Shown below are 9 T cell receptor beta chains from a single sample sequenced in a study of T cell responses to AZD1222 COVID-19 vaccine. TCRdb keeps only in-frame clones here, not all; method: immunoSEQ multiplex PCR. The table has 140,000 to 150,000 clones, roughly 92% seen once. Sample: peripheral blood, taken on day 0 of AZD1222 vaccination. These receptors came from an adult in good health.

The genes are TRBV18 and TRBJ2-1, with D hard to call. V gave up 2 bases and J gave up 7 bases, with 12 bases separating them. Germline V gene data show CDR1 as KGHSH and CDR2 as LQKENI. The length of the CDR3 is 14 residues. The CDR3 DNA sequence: TGTGCCAGCTCACCAAGCTCCTCTGGGAATGAGCAGTTCTTC. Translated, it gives CASSPSSSGNEQFF.

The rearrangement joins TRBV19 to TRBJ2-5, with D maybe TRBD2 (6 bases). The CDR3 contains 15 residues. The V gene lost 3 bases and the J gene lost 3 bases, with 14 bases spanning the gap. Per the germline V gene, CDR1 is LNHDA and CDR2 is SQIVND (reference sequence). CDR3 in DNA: TGTGCCAGTAGTATTGGGGGACTCCGGGAAGAGACCCAGTACTTC. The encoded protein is CASSIGGLREETQYF.

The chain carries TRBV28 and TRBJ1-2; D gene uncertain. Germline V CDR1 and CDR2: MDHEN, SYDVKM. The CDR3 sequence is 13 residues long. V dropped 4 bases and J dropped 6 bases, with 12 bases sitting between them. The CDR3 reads CASSSGLIHGYTF. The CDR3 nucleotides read TGTGCCAGCAGTTCGGGGTTAATCCATGGCTACACCTTC.

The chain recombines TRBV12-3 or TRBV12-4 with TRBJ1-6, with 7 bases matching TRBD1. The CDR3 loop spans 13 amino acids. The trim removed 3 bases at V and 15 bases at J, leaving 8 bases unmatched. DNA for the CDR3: TGTGCCAGCAGTTTTCCGGGACAGTCTCTCCTCCACTTT. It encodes CASSFPGQSLLHF.

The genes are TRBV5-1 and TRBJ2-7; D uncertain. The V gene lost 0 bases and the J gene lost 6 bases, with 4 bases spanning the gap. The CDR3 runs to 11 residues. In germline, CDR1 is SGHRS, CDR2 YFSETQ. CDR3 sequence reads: CASSLAGEQYF. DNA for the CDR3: TGCGCCAGCAGCTTGGCGGGCGAGCAGTACTTC.

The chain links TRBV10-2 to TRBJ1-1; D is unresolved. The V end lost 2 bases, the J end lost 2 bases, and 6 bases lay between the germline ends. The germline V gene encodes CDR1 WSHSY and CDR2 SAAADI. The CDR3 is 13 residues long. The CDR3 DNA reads TGCGCCAGCAGTGAGAACAGCAACACTGAAGCTTTCTTT. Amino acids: CASSENSNTEAFF.

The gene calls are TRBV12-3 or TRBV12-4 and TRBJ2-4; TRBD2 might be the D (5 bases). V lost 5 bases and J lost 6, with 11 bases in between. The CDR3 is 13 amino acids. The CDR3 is CASSLGLLNIQYF. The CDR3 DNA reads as TGTGCCAGCAGTCTAGGACTCCTAAACATTCAGTACTTC.

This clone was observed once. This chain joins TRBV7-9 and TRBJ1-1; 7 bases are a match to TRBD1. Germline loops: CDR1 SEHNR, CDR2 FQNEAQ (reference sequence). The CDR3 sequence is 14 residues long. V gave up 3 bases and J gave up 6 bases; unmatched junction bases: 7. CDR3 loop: CASSLVRRGPEAFF. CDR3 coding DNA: TGTGCCAGCAGCTTGGTAAGAAGGGGGCCTGAAGCTTTCTTT.

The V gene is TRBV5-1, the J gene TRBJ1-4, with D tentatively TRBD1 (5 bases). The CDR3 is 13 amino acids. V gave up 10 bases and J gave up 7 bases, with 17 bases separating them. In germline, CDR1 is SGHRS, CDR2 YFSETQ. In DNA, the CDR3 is TGCGCCTGTAACCAGGGAGGGGCTGAAAAACTGTTTTTT. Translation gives CACNQGGAEKLFF. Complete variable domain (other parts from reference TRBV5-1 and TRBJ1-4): KAGVTQTPRYLIKTRGQQVTLSCSPISGHRSVSWYQQTPGQGLQFLFEYFSETQRNKGNFPGRFSGRQFSNSRSEMNVSTLELGDSALYLCACNQGGAEKLFFGSGTQLSVL.